This section outlines one T cell receptor beta chain sequence together with its context. Its cognate antigen is unknown. This record comes from a study of T cell responses to AZD1222 COVID-19 vaccine. General study findings and limits: The breadth and depth of Spike-specific TCRs increased once two AZD1222 doses had been given. Unmutated regions of variants are reportedly targeted by nearly half of spike-specific TCRs. The span of vaccine-associated CD4 TCRs extended across spike, with dominance at 160-218 and 743-854. The repertoires were collected only after the peak T cell response.

Profiling relied on immunoSEQ multiplex PCR, and the TCRdb table lists in-frame clones only, not all of them. In the table there are about 140,000 clones, about 90% of which are singletons. The CDR3 has 18 residues. Germline CDR1 LNHDA, CDR2 SQIVND (reference sequence). Between the trimmed V and J ends, which lost 0 bases and 6 bases, there was a span of 23 bases. Sequenced here: peripheral blood, sampled on day 0 of AZD1222 vaccination. The clonotype originates from an adult in good health. V is TRBV19 and J is TRBJ1-1, with no clear D. The CDR3 protein is CASSIDQVMGSGRPEAFF. In DNA, the CDR3 is TGTGCCAGTAGTATAGATCAAGTTATGGGCTCCGGGAGGCCTGAAGCTTTCTTT.